This T cell receptor (beta chain) comes out of a study of technical replicates of blood from several donors. The CDR3 consists of 13 residues. The germline V gene encodes CDR1 SGHAT and CDR2 FQNNGV. Trimming took off 3 bases at V and 2 bases at J, with 7 bases between the two ends. Clones were read by immunoSEQ multiplex PCR, and TCRdb kept only the in-frame ones, dropping some. In the table there are 79,000 or so clones, 90% to 95% of which are singletons. Sequencing used T cells isolated from PBMCs. This TCR was sampled from a human donor in good health. The gene calls are TRBV11-2 and TRBJ2-5; unclear D gene. CDR3 DNA: TGTGCCAGCAGCTTCGGCGGACAAGAGACCCAGTACTTC. Amino acids: CASSFGGQETQYF.